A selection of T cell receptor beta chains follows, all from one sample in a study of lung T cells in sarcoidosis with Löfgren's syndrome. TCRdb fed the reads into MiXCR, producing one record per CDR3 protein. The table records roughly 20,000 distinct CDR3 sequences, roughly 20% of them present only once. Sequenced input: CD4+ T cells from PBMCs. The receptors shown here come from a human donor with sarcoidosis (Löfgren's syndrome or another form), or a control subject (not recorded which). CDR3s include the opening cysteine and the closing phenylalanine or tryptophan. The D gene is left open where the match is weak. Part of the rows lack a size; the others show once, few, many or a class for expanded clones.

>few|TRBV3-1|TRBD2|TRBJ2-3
TGTGCCAGCAGCCAACCACTAGCGAGAGTAACGGATACGCAGTATTTT
CASSQPLARVTDTQYF
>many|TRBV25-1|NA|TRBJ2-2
TGTGCCACCCACGACCCGAACACCGGGGAGCTGTTTTTT
CATHDPNTGELFF
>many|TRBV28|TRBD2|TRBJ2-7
TGTGCCAGCAGTCCCCCGGGACTAGCGGCCCGCTACGAGCAGTACTTC
CASSPPGLAARYEQYF
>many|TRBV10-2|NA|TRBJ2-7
TGCGCCAGCAGTGAAAACCTAGGACCTGGCGCGGACTACGAGCAGTACTTC
CASSENLGPGADYEQYF
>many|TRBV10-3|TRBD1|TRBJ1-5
TGTGCCATCAGTGGGTCTCCGGGACAGAGCAATCAGCCCCAGCATTTT
CAISGSPGQSNQPQHF
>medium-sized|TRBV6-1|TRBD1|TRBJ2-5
TGTGCCAGCGGCCGTGACAGGGGAGTGGAGACCCAGTACTTC
CASGRDRGVETQYF
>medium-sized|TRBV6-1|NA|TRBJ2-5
TGTGCCAGCAGTGACGGCCACACCTACCAAGAGACCCAGTACTTC
CASSDGHTYQETQYF
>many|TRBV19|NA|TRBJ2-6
TGTGCCAGTAGTACTCGGGCATCTGGGGCCAACGTCCTGACTTTC
CASSTRASGANVLTF
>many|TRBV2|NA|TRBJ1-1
TGTGCCAGCGGGAGGACGGACCTGAACACTGAAGCTTTCTTT
CASGRTDLNTEAFF
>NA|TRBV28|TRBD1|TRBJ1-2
TGTGCTAGCAGTAGGGACGAGACAGGGGGCTTTGGCTACACCTTC
CASSRDETGGFGYTF
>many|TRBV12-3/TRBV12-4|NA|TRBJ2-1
TGTGCCAGCAGCTATGGACTTAACTCCAATGAGCAGTTCTTC
CASSYGLNSNEQFF
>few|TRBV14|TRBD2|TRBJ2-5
TGTGCCAGCAGCCAAGATAGTACGGCTAGCGGACAACAAGAGACCCAGTACTTC
CASSQDSTASGQQETQYF
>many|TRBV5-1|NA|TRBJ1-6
TGCGCCAGCAGCTCCGAGACAGGAGGATCCCCCCTCCACTTT
CASSSETGGSPLHF
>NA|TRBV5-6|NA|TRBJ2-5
TGTGCCAGCAGCTATATACAGAGGCTCGCGGAGACCCAGTACTTC
CASSYIQRLAETQYF
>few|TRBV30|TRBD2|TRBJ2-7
TGTGCCTGGAGTGTCGGGTGGAGCGGGAGGACCCACGAGCAGTACTTC
CAWSVGWSGRTHEQYF
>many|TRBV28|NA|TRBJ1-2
TGTGCCAGCAGTCGAAACAGGGATGGCGGAAATGGCTACACCTTC
CASSRNRDGGNGYTF
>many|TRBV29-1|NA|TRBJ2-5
TGCAGCGTTGTATGGGAGACCCAGTACTTC
CSVVWETQYF
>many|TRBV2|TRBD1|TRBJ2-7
TGTGCCAGCCTTCTCACAGGGGGCTCCTACGAGCAGTACTTC
CASLLTGGSYEQYF
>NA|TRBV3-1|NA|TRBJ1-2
TGTGCCAGCAGCCAAGACGCTTCAGGGCGGGGCTACACCTTC
CASSQDASGRGYTF
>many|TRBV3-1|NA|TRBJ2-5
TGTGCCAGCAACAACCAAGGCAGGGAGCAAGAGACCCAGTACTTC
CASNNQGREQETQYF
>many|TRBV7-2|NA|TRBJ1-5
TGTGCCAGCAGCTTAGCGCCGAGCCGCTCTCAGCCCCAGCATTTT
CASSLAPSRSQPQHF
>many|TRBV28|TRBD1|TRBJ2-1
TGTGCCACCAGGGAAGGGGACAGATACAATGAGCAGTTCTTC
CATREGDRYNEQFF
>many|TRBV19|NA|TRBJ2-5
TGTGCCAGTAGTATTAGCGGAGAAGAGACCCAGTACTTC
CASSISGEETQYF
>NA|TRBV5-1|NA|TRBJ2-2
TGCGCCAGCAGCTTGGACCCGCTGGCGGTTGACACCGTGGAGCTGTTTTTT
CASSLDPLAVDTVELFF
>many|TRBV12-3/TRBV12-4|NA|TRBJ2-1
TGTGCCAGCAGTTCAAGACTAGGGAGCTCCTACAATGAGCAGTTCTTC
CASSSRLGSSYNEQFF
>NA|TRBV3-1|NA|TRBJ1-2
TGTGCCAGCAGCCAAGAGGTTGGCACAGCGATTTTC
CASSQEVGTAIF
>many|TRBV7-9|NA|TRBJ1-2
TGTGCCAGCAGCTTAATATACAGCCATGGCTACACCTTC
CASSLIYSHGYTF
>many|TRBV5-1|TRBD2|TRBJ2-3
TGCGCCAGCAGCCCTAGCGGGAATGACCGCGCAGATACGCAGTATTTT
CASSPSGNDRADTQYF
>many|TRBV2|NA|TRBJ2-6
TGTGCCAGCAGTGACGTGGGCTCTGGGGCCAACGTCCTGACTTTC
CASSDVGSGANVLTF
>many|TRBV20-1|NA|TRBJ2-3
TGCAGTGCTAGAGATCGGGCTAGTTGGGATACGCAGTATTTT
CSARDRASWDTQYF
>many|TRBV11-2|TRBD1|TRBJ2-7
TGTGCCAGCAGCCCCCGGACAGGTACCGCCCTCGAGCAGTACTTC
CASSPRTGTALEQYF
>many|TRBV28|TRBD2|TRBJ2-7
TGTGCCAGCGGTAGGGACTACTCCTACGAGCAGTACTTC
CASGRDYSYEQYF
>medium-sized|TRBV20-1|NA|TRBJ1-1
TGCAACCGGGCAGGAGACACTGAAGCTTTCTTT
CNRAGDTEAFF
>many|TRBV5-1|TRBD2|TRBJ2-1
TGCGCCAGCAGCTTGGTTTCCGGGGGGGCCTACAATGAGCAGTTCTTC
CASSLVSGGAYNEQFF
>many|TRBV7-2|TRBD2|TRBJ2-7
TGTGCCAGCAGCTTACGGACTAGCGGGATTGAAACCCTCGAGCAGTACTTC
CASSLRTSGIETLEQYF
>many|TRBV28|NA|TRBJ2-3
TGTGCCAGCAGTTTGCAGCGGCCTTTATTCTCAGATACGCAGTATTTT
CASSLQRPLFSDTQYF
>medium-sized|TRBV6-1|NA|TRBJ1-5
TGTGCCAGCAGCTTCGGACGGAACAATCAGCCCCAGCATTTT
CASSFGRNNQPQHF
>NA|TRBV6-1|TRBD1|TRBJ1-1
TGTGCCAGCAATCAGTTGCTCGGACAGGGGAAAACTGAAGCTTTCTTT
CASNQLLGQGKTEAFF
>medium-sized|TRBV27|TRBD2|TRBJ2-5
TGTGCCAGCAGTCGAGGAACTAGCGGGAGTGAGACCCAGTACTTC
CASSRGTSGSETQYF
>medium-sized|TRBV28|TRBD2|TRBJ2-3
TGTGCCAGCAGTTCGGGACTAGCGGGGGGCACAGATACGCAGTATTTT
CASSSGLAGGTDTQYF
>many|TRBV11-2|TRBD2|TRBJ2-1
TGTGCCAGCAGCTTATTTAGCGGGGGGGCCGTCGCTTACAATGAGCAGTTCTTC
CASSLFSGGAVAYNEQFF
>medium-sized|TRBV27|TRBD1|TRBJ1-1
TGTGCCAGCAGTTTACAGGGGGCCGGGAACACTGAAGCTTTCTTT
CASSLQGAGNTEAFF
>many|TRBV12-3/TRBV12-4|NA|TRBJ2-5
TGTGCCAGCAGTTTAAACTACTTACAAGAGACCCAGTACTTC
CASSLNYLQETQYF
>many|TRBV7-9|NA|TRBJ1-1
TGTGCCAGCAGCTTTTTGAACACTGAAGCTTTCTTT
CASSFLNTEAFF
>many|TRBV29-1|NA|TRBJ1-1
TGCAGCGTTGTCCCGTGGGGATCGAACACTGAAGCTTTCTTT
CSVVPWGSNTEAFF
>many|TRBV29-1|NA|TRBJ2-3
TGCAGCGTTGATTTCGCAGGTACTAGCACAGATACGCAGTATTTT
CSVDFAGTSTDTQYF
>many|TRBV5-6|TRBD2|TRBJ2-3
TGTGCCAGCAGTTATGGACTAGCGGGGCAAGATACGCAGTATTTT
CASSYGLAGQDTQYF
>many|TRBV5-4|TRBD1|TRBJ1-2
TGTGCCAGCAGCGCGGACAGGGCCTATGGCTACACCTTC
CASSADRAYGYTF
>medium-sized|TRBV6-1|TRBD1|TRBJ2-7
TGTGCCAGCAGTGGGGACAGCCCGTACGAGCAGTACTTC
CASSGDSPYEQYF
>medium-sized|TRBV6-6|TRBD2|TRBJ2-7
TGTGCCAGCAGTTACCTCTCGAGGACTAGCGGTACGTCCTACGAGCAGTACTTC
CASSYLSRTSGTSYEQYF
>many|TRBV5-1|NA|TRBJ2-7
TGCGCCAGCAGCTTTAAGGGAGTGACCTACGAGCAGTACTTC
CASSFKGVTYEQYF
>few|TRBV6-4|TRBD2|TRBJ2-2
TGTGCCAGCAGTGACGGGCTAGCGGGCACCGGGGAGCTGTTTTTT
CASSDGLAGTGELFF